Each of the 30 T cell receptor beta chains below was sequenced from the same sample in a study of beta chain features in type 1 diabetes listed by TCRdb under 2018. Overall results and qualifications from the work: A moderate but significant shortening of TCRB CDR3 length was observed in type 1 diabetes patients in all four CD4+ subsets.

Library generation was performed with the immunoSEQ multiplex PCR assay. All of the isolated RNA was reverse transcribed with the High Capacity cDNA Reverse Transcription Kit, so expressed TCRB transcripts were sequenced. TCRdb stores this immuneACCESS table with in-frame sequences only. Part of the clones is absent; in the studies checked, under half of the shortfall reflects unresolved V genes, and no reason is known for the rest. The table for this sample lists around 300,000 clones; about 15% of them were counted only once. Approximately 0.015% of the sample comes from the top ten. These TCRs' antigens remain unknown. Sequenced input: naive CD4+ T cells from blood. The cell subset or site tag for this specimen amounts to: true naive CD4+ T cells. These receptors all come from a man between 18 and 29 years old with type 1 diabetes.

This clone was counted only a few times. The V call is TRBV5-1, the J call TRBJ2-7, with 12 bases fitting TRBD2. The J segment lost 2 bases and the V segment lost 3 bases, leaving 9 bases of the junction unmatched. Looked up from germline, CDR1 is SGHRS and CDR2 is YFSETQ. The CDR3 has 17 residues. The CDR3 coding sequence is TGCGCCAGCAGCTGGTGGGGACTAGCGGGTGGAACCTACGAGCAGTACTTC. Its translation: CASSWWGLAGGTYEQYF.

This chain uses TRBV7-2 with TRBJ2-5; D may be TRBD2 (5 bases). Germline CDR1 is SGHTA and CDR2 is FQGNSA. CDR3 size: 15 residues. Trimming removed 4 bases at V and 0 bases at J, with 12 bases between. In nucleotides, the CDR3 is TGTGCCAGCAGCTCGGTCGCGCGGGACCAAGAGACCCAGTACTTC. It is translated as CASSSVARDQETQYF.

This clone was counted a few times. CDR3 sequence: CASSTSGSPGDTQYF. The CDR3 bases are TGTGCCAGCAGCACCTCCGGGAGCCCTGGAGATACGCAGTATTTT. The chain employs TRBV7-2 and TRBJ2-3; perhaps TRBD2 as D (6 bases). Trimming pared 5 bases from V and 5 bases from J, leaving 17 bases between. The length of the CDR3 is 15 residues. The germline CDR1 and CDR2 sequences are SGHTA and FQGNSA.

This clone was seen more than once but under ten times. The chain has TRBV28 and TRBJ1-6; TRBD1 matches at 8 bases. The CDR3 is 15 amino acids. V trimming: 4 bases; J trimming: 8 bases; junction bases outside the gene matches: 7. In germline, CDR1 is MDHEN, CDR2 SYDVKM. The CDR3 coding sequence is TGTGCCAGCAGTTCCCCGGACAGGGTGGATTCACCCCTCCACTTT. It codes for CASSSPDRVDSPLHF.

This clone was seen a few times. J is TRBJ2-7 and V is TRBV27; D remains ambiguous. The germline gives CDR1 MNHEY, CDR2 SMNVEV (reference sequence). CDR3 size: 12 residues. The V gene lost 3 bases and the J gene lost 7 bases, with 10 bases spanning the gap. Here the CDR3 reads CASSFHKQEQYF. The CDR3 DNA sequence: TGTGCCAGCAGTTTCCACAAACAGGAGCAGTACTTC.

The V gene is TRBV5-4, the J gene TRBJ1-6, with a tentative D call TRBD1 (6 bases). CDR3 length: 16 residues. Trimming stripped 3 bases from V and 8 bases from J, with 18 bases between. In germline, CDR1 is SGHNT, CDR2 YYREEE (reference sequence). The CDR3 protein is CASSSQTGGFDSPLHF. The CDR3 DNA reads as TGTGCCAGCAGCTCGCAGACAGGCGGATTCGATTCACCCCTCCACTTT.

The chain couples TRBV7-6 to TRBJ2-1; 11 bases are shared with TRBD2. The CDR3 totals 17 residues. CDR1 and CDR2 (germline): SGHVS, FNYEAQ. Trimming cost V 5 bases and J 2 bases; bases outside gene matches: 8. The CDR3 DNA follows: TGTGCCAGCAGCCCCCTCGGGACTAGCGGCACCTACAATGAGCAGTTCTTC. Translating it yields CASSPLGTSGTYNEQFF.

This clone occurred a few times. This chain's CDR3 is CASSKRITYGYTF. CDR3 sequence (DNA): TGTGCCAGCAGTAAGAGAATAACCTATGGCTACACCTTC. This chain links TRBV27 with TRBJ1-2, with no clear D. The CDR3 has 13 residues. The V gene lost 5 bases and the J gene lost 4 bases, with 11 bases spanning the gap. Germline assignment: CDR1 MNHEY and CDR2 SMNVEV (reference sequence).

The J gene is TRBJ1-3, the V gene TRBV30; unclear D gene. The CDR3 length is 12 residues. V was cut by 0 bases and J by 4 bases, with 4 bases left in between. CDR1 and CDR2 (germline): GTSNPN, SVGIG (reference sequence). CDR3 amino acids: CAWSVRGNTIYF. The CDR3 DNA sequence: TGTGCCTGGAGTGTACGGGGAAACACCATATATTTT.

The chain recombines TRBV19 with TRBJ2-7, with 9 positions matching TRBD1. Germline assignment: CDR1 LNHDA and CDR2 SQIVND (reference sequence). The CDR3 has 18 residues. The V segment lost 1 base and the J segment 6 bases; nucleotides outside the gene matches: 16. CDR3 residues: CASSIALKAGTGLPEQYF. The CDR3 nucleotides are TGTGCCAGTAGTATAGCCCTTAAAGCCGGGACAGGGTTACCCGAGCAGTACTTC.

V gene TRBV19 combines with J gene TRBJ2-1, with D unclear. The CDR3 spans 13 residues. Germline V CDR1 and CDR2: LNHDA, SQIVND (reference sequence). V was pared by 5 bases and J by 9 bases, with 14 bases between. The CDR3 DNA follows: TGTGCCAGTAGTCCTTCTGCCGTCGGTGAGCAGTTCTTC. It codes for CASSPSAVGEQFF. Using reference TRBV19 and TRBJ2-1 for the parts outside the CDR3, the full variable domain is DGGITQSPKYLFRKEGQNVTLSCEQNLNHDAMYWYRQDPGQGLRLIYYSQIVNDFQKGDIAEGYSVSREKKESFPLTVTSAQKNPTAFYLCASSPSAVGEQFFGPGTRLTVL.

The V and J genes are TRBV7-2 and TRBJ2-3; 7 nucleotides agree with TRBD2. CDR1 and CDR2 (germline): SGHTA, FQGNSA. This CDR3 spans 15 amino acids. With 0 bases clipped from V and 6 bases from J, the junction kept 6 bases outside the gene matches. The CDR3 here is CASSLARRGSDTQYF. CDR3 DNA sequence: TGTGCCAGCAGCTTAGCGAGGCGCGGGAGCGATACGCAGTATTTT. Looking up the rest from reference TRBV7-2 and TRBJ2-3 gives the full variable domain: GAGVSQSPSNKVTEKGKDVELRCDPISGHTALYWYRQSLGQGLEFLIYFQGNSAPDKSGLPSDRFSAERTGGSVSTLTIQRTQQEDSAVYLCASSLARRGSDTQYFGPGTRLTVL.

This clone has more than one count but fewer than ten. The chain combines TRBV30 with TRBJ1-1; TRBD1 aligns across 7 bases. V lost 0 bases and J lost 5; bases outside the gene matches: 3. This CDR3 contains 13 residues. Germline CDR1 is GTSNPN and CDR2 is SVGIG (reference sequence). The CDR3 loop reads CAWSVRGSTEAFF. In DNA, the CDR3 is TGTGCCTGGAGTGTCAGGGGGTCGACTGAAGCTTTCTTT.

This chain uses TRBV28 with TRBJ2-1; tentatively, D is TRBD1 (6 bases). Germline V gene data show CDR1 as MDHEN and CDR2 as SYDVKM. This CDR3 is 11 amino acids long. Trimming left V 5 bases short and J 9 bases short, with 8 bases between. The CDR3 sequence: CASSGQPEQFF. The CDR3 nucleotides read TGTGCCAGCAGTGGACAGCCTGAGCAGTTCTTC.

This chain links TRBV19 with TRBJ2-3; D call uncertain. V was clipped by 8 bases and J by 1 base, with 13 bases between them. CDR3 length: 14 amino acids. Germline V lookup: CDR1 LNHDA, CDR2 SQIVND (reference sequence). The CDR3: CASATPGRTDTQYF. The DNA of the CDR3 is TGTGCCAGTGCCACCCCGGGTCGCACAGATACGCAGTATTTT.

The CDR3 is CASRETRSSYNEQFF. The CDR3 bases are TGTGCCTCGAGGGAGACACGGAGCTCCTACAATGAGCAGTTCTTC. The V call is TRBV10-3, the J call TRBJ2-1; possible D gene TRBD2, 5 bases. The CDR3 is 15 residues long. Germline V CDR1 and CDR2: ENHRY, SYGVKD. Trimming took off 11 bases at V and 0 bases at J, with 17 bases between the two ends.

This clone was picked up a small number of times. This chain uses TRBV5-1 with TRBJ2-2; TRBD2 might be the D (5 bases). Looked up from germline, CDR1 is SGHRS and CDR2 is YFSETQ. CDR3 length: 17 residues. The V gene lost 5 bases and the J gene lost 6 bases, with 23 bases spanning the gap. The CDR3 DNA reads as TGCGCCAGCAGGCATGGAGGTTTGGCAGGAGCCGCCGGGGAGCTGTTTTTT. Translation: CASRHGGLAGAAGELFF.

This clone came up a few times. The rearrangement uses TRBV6-6 and TRBJ2-7; D might be TRBD2 (6 bases). Trimming left V 8 bases short and J 3 bases short, with 14 bases between. The length of the CDR3 is 13 residues. The germline V gene has CDR1 MNHNY and CDR2 SVGAGI (reference sequence). The CDR3 coding sequence is TGTGCCAGCGGATCTAGTAGCGGCTACGAGCAGTACTTC. Its protein is CASGSSSGYEQYF.

The V gene is TRBV29-1, the J gene TRBJ1-2, with 10 bases fitting TRBD1. CDR1 is SQVTM, CDR2 ANQGSEA, per germline. CDR3 size: 15 residues. V shed 5 bases and J 4 bases; nucleotides not matched to a gene: 10. CDR3 in DNA: TGCAGCGTTAGGGACAGGGGTTCGAAAGGCTATGGCTACACCTTC. This translates into CSVRDRGSKGYGYTF.

This clone has a handful of counts. The chain has TRBV11-2 and TRBJ1-4; the D is unclear. Trimming took off 2 bases at V and 4 bases at J, with 5 bases between the two ends. Germline CDR1 is SGHAT and CDR2 is FQNNGV. The CDR3 covers 13 residues. CDR3 protein: CASSLSLNEKLFF. CDR3 coding DNA: TGTGCCAGCAGCTTAAGCCTTAATGAAAAACTGTTTTTT.

This clone was observed a handful of times. The chain couples TRBV6-5 to TRBJ1-1; no clear D gene. The ends were cut back, 0 bases at V and 1 base at J, with 6 bases in the middle. The CDR3 is made up of 14 amino acids. Per germline, CDR1 MNHEY and CDR2 SVGAGI. CDR3 coding DNA: TGTGCCAGCAGTTACTCGACAACGAACACTGAAGCTTTCTTT. It translates to CASSYSTTNTEAFF.

V is TRBV13 and J is TRBJ1-2; D gene uncertain. CDR3 size: 14 residues. V was pared by 5 bases and J by 1 base, with 11 bases between. Per the germline V gene, CDR1 is PRHDT and CDR2 is FYEKMQ (reference sequence). The CDR3 nucleotides read TGTGCCAGCAGCCCCCAGAGACTTAACTATGGCTACACCTTC. It is translated as CASSPQRLNYGYTF.

CDR3: CSVMGQLDGYTF. CDR3 in DNA: TGCAGCGTCATGGGACAACTGGATGGCTACACCTTC. V and J are TRBV29-1 and TRBJ1-2, with D possibly being TRBD1 (6 bases). V lost 6 bases, J lost 6 bases, and 14 bases lay in between. There are 12 residues in the CDR3. CDR1 is SQVTM, CDR2 ANQGSEA, per germline.

This chain joins TRBV30 and TRBJ1-1; D may be TRBD1 (6 bases). The V end lost 4 bases, the J end lost 1 base, and 19 bases lay between the germline ends. Germline CDR1 GTSNPN, CDR2 SVGIG (reference sequence). CDR3 length: 16 amino acids. CDR3: CAWKGEPGHPNTEAFF. The CDR3 region has the DNA TGTGCCTGGAAAGGGGAACCGGGACACCCGAACACTGAAGCTTTCTTT.

Only a few counts were recorded for this clone. This chain joins TRBV7-2 and TRBJ2-7; 11 positions match TRBD2. After removal of 1 base from V and 6 bases from J, the junction contained 8 bases not matched to a gene. The CDR3 runs 16 residues. The germline V gene has CDR1 SGHTA and CDR2 FQGNSA. CDR3 sequence (DNA): TGTGCCAGCAGCTTAGACCTACTAGCGGGAGCCACCGAGCAGTACTTC. Amino acid sequence: CASSLDLLAGATEQYF.

V gene TRBV30 combines with J gene TRBJ2-7, with 7 bases lining up with TRBD1. CDR1 is GTSNPN and CDR2 is SVGIG in the germline V gene (reference sequence). The trim removed 7 bases at V and 0 bases at J, leaving 12 bases unmatched. This CDR3 comprises 15 residues. The CDR3 loop is CASTEPGQSSYEQYF. In nucleotides, the CDR3 is TGTGCCTCAACAGAGCCGGGACAGAGCTCCTACGAGCAGTACTTC. The full variable domain, in which reference TRBV30 and TRBJ2-7 provide the parts outside the CDR3, is SQTIHQWPATLVQPVGSPLSLECTVEGTSNPNLYWYRQAAGRGLQLLFYSVGIGQISSEVPQNLSASRPQDRQFILSSKKLLLSDSGFYLCASTEPGQSSYEQYFGPGTRLTVT.

This clone turned up a few times. The V gene is TRBV7-2, the J gene TRBJ1-3; the D is unclear. Germline CDR1 reads SGHTA; CDR2 reads FQGNSA. V was shortened by 5 bases and J by 0 bases, with 11 bases between the two germline ends. The CDR3 consists of 15 residues. CDR3 sequence reads: CASSQVQHSGNTIYF. CDR3 sequence (DNA): TGTGCCAGCAGCCAGGTTCAGCACTCTGGAAACACCATATATTTT.

The chain has TRBV7-2 and TRBJ1-2; TRBD1 agrees at 7 bases. CDR3 length: 16 residues. CDR1 is SGHTA, CDR2 FQGNSA, per germline. V was clipped by 3 bases and J by 0 bases; unmatched bases: 7. The CDR3 loop reads CASSFRTGPANYGYTF. The CDR3 DNA is TGTGCCAGCAGCTTTCGGACAGGACCAGCTAACTATGGCTACACCTTC. The full variable domain, in which reference TRBV7-2 and TRBJ1-2 provide the parts outside the CDR3, is GAGVSQSPSNKVTEKGKDVELRCDPISGHTALYWYRQSLGQGLEFLIYFQGNSAPDKSGLPSDRFSAERTGGSVSTLTIQRTQQEDSAVYLCASSFRTGPANYGYTFGSGTRLTVV.

This rearrangement joins TRBV5-4 to TRBJ2-1; possible D gene TRBD1, 6 bases. From germline, CDR1 is SGHNT and CDR2 YYREEE (reference sequence). This CDR3 spans 18 amino acids. V dropped 3 bases and J dropped 0 bases, with 19 bases sitting between them. This CDR3 reads CASSSGPPGVGSYNEQFF. As DNA, the CDR3 is TGTGCCAGCAGCTCCGGCCCTCCAGGGGTGGGCTCCTACAATGAGCAGTTCTTC. Using reference TRBV5-4 and TRBJ2-1 for the parts outside the CDR3, the full variable domain is ETGVTQSPTHLIKTRGQQVTLRCSSQSGHNTVSWYQQALGQGPQFIFQYYREEENGRGNFPPRFSGLQFPNYSSELNVNALELDDSALYLCASSSGPPGVGSYNEQFFGPGTRLTVL.

The rearrangement joins TRBV19 to TRBJ2-1; TRBD1 aligns across 7 bases. The V gene's germline CDR1 is LNHDA and CDR2 SQIVND (reference sequence). The V gene end was trimmed by 5 bases and the J gene end by 9 bases; junction bases not matched to a gene: 10. This CDR3 contains 14 residues. CDR3 coding DNA: TGTGCCAGTAGTGGGACAGCGACCCTGGGTGAGCAGTTCTTC. It is translated as CASSGTATLGEQFF.